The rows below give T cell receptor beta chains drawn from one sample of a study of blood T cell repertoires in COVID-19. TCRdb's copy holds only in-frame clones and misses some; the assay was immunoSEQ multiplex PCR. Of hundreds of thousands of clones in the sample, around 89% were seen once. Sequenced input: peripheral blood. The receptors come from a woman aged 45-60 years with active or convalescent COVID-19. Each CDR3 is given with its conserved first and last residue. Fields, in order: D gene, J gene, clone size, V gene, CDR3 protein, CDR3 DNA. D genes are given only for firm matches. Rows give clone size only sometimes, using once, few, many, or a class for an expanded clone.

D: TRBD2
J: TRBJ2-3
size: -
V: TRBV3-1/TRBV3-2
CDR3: CASSQRGGGADTQYF
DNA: TGTGCCAGCAGCCAACGAGGCGGGGGGGCAGATACGCAGTATTTT

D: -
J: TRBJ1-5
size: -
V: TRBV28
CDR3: CASSFYNQPQHF
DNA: TGTGCCAGCAGTTTCTACAATCAGCCCCAGCATTTT

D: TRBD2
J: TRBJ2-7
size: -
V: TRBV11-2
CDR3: CASSLVYYGGGSNSYEQYF
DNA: TGTGCCAGCAGCTTAGTCTATTACGGGGGGGGCTCTAACTCCTACGAGCAGTACTTC

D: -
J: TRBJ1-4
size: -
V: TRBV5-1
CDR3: CASSPYQGSENEKLFF
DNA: TGCGCCAGCAGCCCTTATCAGGGATCTGAAAATGAAAAACTGTTTTTT

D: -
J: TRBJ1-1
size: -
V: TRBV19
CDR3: CASSIEGGAAEAFF
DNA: TGTGCCAGTAGTATAGAGGGGGGGGCCGCTGAAGCTTTCTTT

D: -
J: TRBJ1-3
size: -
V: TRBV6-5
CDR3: CASSPQVTGNTIYF
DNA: TGTGCCAGCAGTCCCCAGGTTACTGGAAACACCATATATTTT

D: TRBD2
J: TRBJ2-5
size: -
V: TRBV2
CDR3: CASRGPGGRETQYF
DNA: TGTGCCAGCAGGGGACCCGGGGGGAGAGAGACCCAGTACTTC

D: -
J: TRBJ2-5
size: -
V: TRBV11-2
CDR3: CASSQHTGGEETQYF
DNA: TGTGCCAGCAGCCAGCACACAGGGGGGGAAGAGACCCAGTACTTC

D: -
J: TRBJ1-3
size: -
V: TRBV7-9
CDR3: CASSLSSGNTIYF
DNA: TGTGCCAGCAGCTTGAGCTCTGGAAACACCATATATTTT

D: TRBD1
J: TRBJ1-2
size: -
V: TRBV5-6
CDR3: CASSYQNTAGGTYGYTF
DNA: TGTGCCAGCAGCTATCAAAACACGGCAGGGGGCACCTATGGCTACACCTTC

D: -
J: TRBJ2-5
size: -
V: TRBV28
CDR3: CATYGSIRETQYF
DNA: TGTGCCACCTATGGGAGCATCCGAGAGACCCAGTACTTC

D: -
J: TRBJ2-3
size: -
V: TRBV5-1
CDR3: CASSLAWSSSVAYDTQYF
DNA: TGCGCCAGCAGCTTGGCCTGGAGTTCTAGCGTGGCGTACGATACGCAGTATTTT

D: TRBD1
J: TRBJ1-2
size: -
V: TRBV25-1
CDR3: CASSGTGPYGYTF
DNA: TGTGCCAGCAGTGGGACAGGGCCCTATGGCTACACCTTC

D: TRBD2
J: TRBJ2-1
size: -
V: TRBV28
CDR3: CASSFGTSGRPPDNEQFF
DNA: TGTGCCAGCAGTTTTGGTACTAGCGGGAGGCCCCCCGACAATGAGCAGTTCTTC

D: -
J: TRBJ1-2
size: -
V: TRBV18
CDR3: CASSPPTPVYGYTF
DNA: TGTGCCAGCTCACCCCCGACTCCCGTCTATGGCTACACCTTC

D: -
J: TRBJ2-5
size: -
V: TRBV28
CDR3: CASGRGDSSAETQYF
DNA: TGTGCCAGCGGTAGGGGTGACAGCTCTGCCGAGACCCAGTACTTC

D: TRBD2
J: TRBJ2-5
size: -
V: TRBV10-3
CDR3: CAISVAAREGVETQYF
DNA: TGTGCCATCAGTGTCGCTGCGCGGGAGGGAGTGGAGACCCAGTACTTC

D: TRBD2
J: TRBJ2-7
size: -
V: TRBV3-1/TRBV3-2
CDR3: CASSQEQRGNYEQYF
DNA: TGTGCCAGCAGCCAAGAACAGCGGGGAAATTACGAGCAGTACTTC

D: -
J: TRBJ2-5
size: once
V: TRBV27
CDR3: CASSSKPWETQYF
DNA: TGTGCCAGCAGTTCCAAGCCGTGGGAGACCCAGTACTTC

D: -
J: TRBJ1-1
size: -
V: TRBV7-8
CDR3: CASSRDRNTEAFF
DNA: TGTGCCAGCAGCCGCGACAGGAACACTGAAGCTTTCTTT

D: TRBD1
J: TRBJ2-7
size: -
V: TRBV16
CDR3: CASSQYLGQNLYEQYF
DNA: TGTGCCAGCAGCCAATATTTGGGACAGAACCTTTACGAGCAGTACTTC

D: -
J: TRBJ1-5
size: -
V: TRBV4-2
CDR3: CASSQDVAVGSNQPQHF
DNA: TGTGCCAGCAGCCAAGATGTGGCGGTTGGAAGCAATCAGCCCCAGCATTTT